The clone carrying this T cell receptor (beta chain) was seen ten or more times. Antigen: not known. The data stem from a study of regulatory T cells in long-lasting Graves disease. Arm-PCR of CDR3 regions with iRepertoire HTBI primers generated TCR beta libraries. TCRdb re-analysed the multiplex PCR reads in MiXCR, keeping a single row per CDR3 protein. The sample has some 250,000 distinct CDR3 sequences; under 20% are singletons. Time point in this sample: newly diagnosed GD, antithyroid drugs for less than 3 months. There was RNA extracted from PBMCs, and the TCR library was made from it. The CDR3 loop spans 14 amino acids. Per the germline V gene, CDR1 is MNHNS and CDR2 is SASEGT. V was clipped by 6 bases and J by 0 bases, with 12 bases between them. Findings of the study overall: Persistent Graves' patients showed less TCR diversity than newly diagnosed patients showed.

The data were also submitted as part of a second study, on T cells in Graves' hyperthyroidism and ophthalmopathy.

The source of this sequence is a woman aged 30 to 39 with Graves disease. The sample was peripheral blood mononuclear cells (PBMCs), taken at new diagnosis, from a patient treated with antithyroid drugs. The rearrangement links TRBV6-1 to TRBJ2-7, with a possible D match to TRBD2 (6 bases). In DNA, the CDR3 is TGTGCCAGCAGACCTTTCGGGAGCTCCTACGAGCAGTACTTC. Encoded protein: CASRPFGSSYEQYF.